Detailed here is one TCR beta chain. This clonotype occurred a few times. Its cognate antigen has yet to be identified. No much larger clone exists at a distance of one base, and base qualities are not known. Explained via the paper, the treatment or condition label denotes: approximately 11-day PBMC culture with coronavirus spike peptide pools or control peptides (ViraFEST assay). The ViraFEST assay was used in the study, in which antigen-specific T cells were expanded with peptide pools and expanded clonotypes were subsequently identified by TCR sequencing. Positive SARS-CoV-2 PCR tests in the convalescent patients dated from March to December 2020, before Alpha, Beta and Delta variants emerged in the United States. Each well held around 2 million PBMCs cultured in IMDM containing approximately 5.3% human AB serum and approximately 9.8 IU/ml IL-2, with roughly 10 ug/ml peptide pools added. Half of the culture medium was replaced with fresh IL-2-containing medium on days 3 and 7. CD4+ T cells were isolated after roughly nine days of culture through negative selection using the EasySep CD4+ T cell isolation kit. Ficoll-Paque Plus gradient centrifugation was used to isolate PBMCs from whole blood, and the isolated PBMCs were then either used fresh or cryopreserved at -140C. Each culture condition was generally run in triplicate wells.

These data are taken from a study of vaccination and CD4 T cells after COVID-19 (dated by TCRdb to between 2021 and 2023). At the level of the whole study: Convalescent patients had a positive SARS-CoV-2 result on nasal swab PCR, and of these patients, fewer than ten had mild disease and one had severe disease. The convalescent cohort included six males and four females, with two Hispanic individuals, seven Caucasians, two Asians and one multiracial person. Participants got two doses of the Pfizer-BioNTech BNT162b2 vaccine (n=8) or two doses of the Moderna mRNA-1273 vaccine (n=2). Post-COVID blood samples were collected from convalescent patients a median of roughly 100 days after diagnosis, with a range of about 35 to 170 days. Post-vaccine blood samples were obtained a median of approximately 74 days after the second vaccine dose, with a range of roughly 12 to 250 days. Overlapping spike peptide pools from SARS-CoV-2 and from the common cold coronaviruses HCoV-NL63, HCoV-OC43 and HCoV-229E were used as culture stimuli. In control cultures, a CEFX viral epitope pool was used as positive control, an HIV-1 Nef peptide pool was used as negative control, or no peptide was added. In 10 COVID-19 convalescent patients and a handful of infection-naive healthy vaccine recipients, researchers compared the spike-specific CD4+ TCR repertoire from before mRNA vaccination with the repertoire from after. Results the study describes overall, beyond this receptor: Among the post-vaccine SARS-CoV-2-reactive clones in convalescent patients, a median approximately 90% showed up only after vaccination, which suggests vaccine-specific priming. Relatively few convalescent patients were included in the study, and early timepoints after natural infection were not analyzed. The median count of SARS-CoV-2-reactive clonotypes went up from 20 to 25 after infection to 30 to 40 after vaccination, although the change was not significant. Of the vaccine-specific clones found in convalescent patients, nearly all (304 of 307) were mono-reactive for SARS-CoV-2 spike instead of being cross-reactive with common cold coronaviruses.

From cysteine to phenylalanine, the CDR3 is 11 amino acids long. The CDR3 DNA has 33 bases and is translated from base 1. V loses 5 bases, J loses 3 bases, and the germline ends lie 4 bases apart. The CDR1 and CDR2 encoded by the germline V gene are MDHEN and SYDVKM. The library was obtained by PCR. DNA from cultured CD4+ T cells was subjected to TCR sequencing with the Oncomine TCR Beta short-read assay at the Johns Hopkins FTIC core. Genomic DNA was extracted from the cultured CD4+ T cells with the QIAamp micro DNA kit. Oncomine TCR Beta libraries from cultured CD4+ T cells were pooled with unique dual indexes and sequenced on an Illumina iSeq 100. The study's own analysis went as follows. Non-productive sequences were removed, and CDR3s that did not start with C, did not end with F or W, or were shorter than 7 amino acids were discarded. Antigen-specific clonotypes were identified with the MANAFEST web application by comparing peptide-stimulated wells with reference and other culture wells. An FDR below 0.05, an odds ratio above 5, and a productive frequency above 0.1% in at least two of three replicate wells were required for clones to be considered positive. Cross-reactive clonotypes were defined as significantly expanded in both SARS-CoV-2 spike wells and at least one common cold coronavirus spike condition. Similarity between CDR3 sequences was evaluated in R version 3.6.1 using Levenshtein distances (stringdist) and unrooted phylogenetic trees (ape). The public reads were reanalyzed by TCRdb: fastp trimming at Q25, MiXCR alignment, in-frame beta chains only. Every entry covers one CDR3 protein and lists the most common genes and DNA from its rows. The V and J calls, along with clone size, are taken from TCRdb and not from the paper's own processing. The sample table holds under 4,000 distinct CDR3 sequences, of which 20% to 25% were seen once. The ten largest account for 15% to 20% of the sample.

The rearrangement joined TRBV28 to TRBJ1-2; no D segment can be confidently identified. The sample consisted of CD4+ T cells from blood, cultured in vitro. The TCR was taken from a human donor who had recovered from COVID-19. In nucleotides, the sequence is TGTGCCAGCAGTCGTTACTATGGCTACACCTTC. The translation is CASSRYYGYTF.